The clone carrying this T cell receptor beta chain appeared once. This CDR3 comprises 15 residues. Germline V gives CDR1 SEHNR, CDR2 FQNEAQ (reference sequence). Between the trimmed V and J ends, which lost 5 bases and 9 bases, there was a span of 20 bases. The data stem from a study of technical replicates of blood from four donors. TCRdb keeps only in-frame clones here, not all; method: immunoSEQ multiplex PCR. This sample yields over 90,000 clones, of which approximately 95% are seen a single time; 0.2% to 0.25% belongs to the top ten. The TCR originated in a human donor in good health. The chain joins TRBV7-9 to TRBJ1-5, with a possible D match to TRBD1 (5 bases). Material for sequencing was T cells isolated from PBMCs. The CDR3 sequence: CASSANAGPEAPQHF. As DNA, the CDR3 is TGTGCCAGCAGCGCGAACGCGGGGCCAGAGGCGCCCCAGCATTTT.